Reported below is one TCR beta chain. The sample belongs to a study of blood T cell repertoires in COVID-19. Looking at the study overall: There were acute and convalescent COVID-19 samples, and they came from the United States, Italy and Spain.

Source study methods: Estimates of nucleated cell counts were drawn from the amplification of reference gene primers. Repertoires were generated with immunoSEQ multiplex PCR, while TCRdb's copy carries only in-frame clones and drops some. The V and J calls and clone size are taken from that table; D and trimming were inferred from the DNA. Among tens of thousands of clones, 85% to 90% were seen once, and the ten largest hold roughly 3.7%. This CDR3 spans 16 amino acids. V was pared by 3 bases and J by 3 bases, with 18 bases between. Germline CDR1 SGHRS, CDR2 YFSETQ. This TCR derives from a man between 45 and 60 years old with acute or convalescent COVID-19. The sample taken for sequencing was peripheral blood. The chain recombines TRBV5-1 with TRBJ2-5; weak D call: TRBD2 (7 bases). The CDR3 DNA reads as TGCGCCAGCAGCTCCCGGGGGGCGGGAGTAAAAGAGACCCAGTACTTC. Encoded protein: CASSSRGAGVKETQYF.